Sequencing of this T cell receptor (beta chain) was carried out in a study of shared T cell receptors in the human thymus. The repertoire was sequenced with immunoSEQ multiplex PCR; TCRdb's copy has only in-frame clones and lacks some. Of roughly 700,000 clones listed, 70% to 90% are singletons. The CDR3 length is 16 residues. The germline V gene encodes CDR1 LNHDA and CDR2 SQIVND (reference sequence). The V gene end was trimmed by 5 bases and the J gene end by 9 bases; junction bases not matched to a gene: 7. These data are also associated with another study on human thymus T cells. That paper states: Congenital heart defects were the reason for the corrective surgery that the donors, healthy Finnish infants, were having. Thymus pieces cut out during corrective heart surgery were the tissue that was used. Biased V and J segment usage appeared in thymus and peripheral blood. Thymic TCR repertoires of unrelated people reportedly overlapped highly.

V is TRBV19 and J is TRBJ2-1; TRBD2 agrees at 16 bases. Source material: thymocytes. The origin of this receptor is a boy under two years old with a congenital heart defect. CDR3 nucleotides: TGTGCCAGTAGTTCGGGACTAGCGGGAGGGCCCTTTGAGCAGTTCTTC. Its protein is CASSSGLAGGPFEQFF. The entire variable domain, with the rest obtained from reference TRBV19 and TRBJ2-1, is as follows: DGGITQSPKYLFRKEGQNVTLSCEQNLNHDAMYWYRQDPGQGLRLIYYSQIVNDFQKGDIAEGYSVSREKKESFPLTVTSAQKNPTAFYLCASSSGLAGGPFEQFFGPGTRLTVL.